This TCR beta chain was identified in a study of shared clonotypes between healthy human individuals. Measured with immunoSEQ multiplex PCR; TCRdb has only the in-frame clones, and not every one. The data show hundreds of thousands of clones, around 77% seen once. Participating donors were healthy, HIV-negative adults free of recent acute infections or vaccinations. Everyone who donated was a Caucasian adult who lived in Nashville, Tennessee. With unsorted samples, genomic DNA was obtained from approximately 96 million PBMCs. The origin of this receptor is a woman in her thirties or forties in good health. Some clones in this sample may be carry-over from other donors' samples. The sequenced sample was PBMCs.

The DNA of the CDR3 is TGCGCCAGCAGCCAAGGGCCTCGTCGGGAGGGTGGGGAAAAACTGTTTTTT. This sequence encodes CASSQGPRREGGEKLFF. The chain recombines TRBV4-1 with TRBJ1-4, with no clear D. Looked up from germline, CDR1 is MGHRA and CDR2 is YSYEKL. The CDR3 contains 17 residues. V lost 1 base and J 8 bases, leaving 20 bases between the germline ends.